This is a list of T cell receptor beta chains from one sample in a study of T-cell reconstitution after alpha-beta-depleted transplantation in children. TCRdb redid the calling of the PCR reads with MiXCR, one entry per CDR3 protein. The data contain some 490,000 distinct CDR3 sequences, about an eighth of them seen just once; the ten biggest clones take up about 5%. The sequenced sample was PBMCs from the stem cell graft donor, obtained from the stem cell graft. Receptors were obtained from a human donor who donated a stem cell graft to a child with combined immunodeficiency. CDR3s include the opening cysteine and the closing phenylalanine or tryptophan. Fields, in order: J gene, V gene, clone size, D gene, CDR3 protein, CDR3 DNA. D genes are given only for firm matches. Clone sizes are given selectively: once, few, many, or a class where the clone is expanded.

TRBJ2-1	TRBV4-3	few	TRBD2	CASSPHRGGKYNEQFF	TGCGCCAGCAGCCCTCATCGGGGGGGTAAATACAATGAGCAGTTCTTC
TRBJ1-5	TRBV25-1	many	-	CASSEGEEHQPQHF	TGTGCCAGCAGTGAAGGTGAGGAGCATCAGCCCCAGCATTTT
TRBJ2-7	TRBV12-3/TRBV12-4	-	-	CASSLVPGGASYEQYF	TGTGCCAGCAGTTTAGTTCCAGGTGGAGCGTCCTACGAGCAGTACTTC
TRBJ2-2	TRBV15	-	-	CATSRALSNTGELFF	TGTGCCACCAGCAGAGCGTTGTCCAACACCGGGGAGCTGTTTTTT
TRBJ1-3	TRBV20-1	-	-	CSAWDGSGNTIYF	TGCAGTGCTTGGGACGGCTCTGGAAACACCATATATTTT
TRBJ2-2	TRBV5-1	few	TRBD2	CASSRSGGSWTGELFF	TGCGCCAGCAGTCGTAGCGGGGGCAGTTGGACCGGGGAGCTGTTTTTT
TRBJ2-2	TRBV19	-	TRBD2	CASSIPRGSITGELFF	TGTGCCAGTAGTATCCCTCGCGGGAGTATCACCGGGGAGCTGTTTTTT
TRBJ2-2	TRBV7-9	few	TRBD2	CASSPGTSGDGELFF	TGTGCCAGCAGCCCCGGGACTAGCGGGGACGGGGAGCTGTTTTTT
TRBJ2-7	TRBV27	few	TRBD2	CASSRTSGMVRTYEQYF	TGTGCCAGCAGTCGGACTAGCGGGATGGTCCGGACCTACGAGCAGTACTTC
TRBJ2-1	TRBV7-2	-	TRBD2	CASSLIAGGNIEQFF	TGTGCCAGCAGCTTAATAGCGGGGGGGAATATTGAGCAGTTCTTC
TRBJ2-7	TRBV12-3/TRBV12-4	many	-	CASSILGGGPYEQYF	TGTGCCAGCAGTATACTAGGGGGGGGACCCTACGAGCAGTACTTC
TRBJ2-4	TRBV29-1	many	-	CSVFPTAAKNIQYF	TGCAGCGTTTTTCCGACAGCTGCCAAAAACATTCAGTACTTC
TRBJ2-6	TRBV7-2	-	-	CASSRGCSGANVLTF	TGTGCCAGCAGCAGAGGGTGCTCTGGGGCCAACGTCCTGACTTTC
TRBJ2-5	TRBV29-1	few	-	CSAGVQETQYF	TGCAGCGCGGGAGTTCAAGAGACCCAGTACTTC
TRBJ2-6	TRBV15	-	TRBD1	CATSRGGTGFFGANVLTF	TGTGCCACCAGCAGAGGAGGGACAGGGTTTTTTGGGGCCAACGTCCTGACTTTC
TRBJ2-2	TRBV12-3/TRBV12-4	-	-	CASSQLTGELFF	TGTGCCAGCAGCCAGTTGACCGGGGAGCTGTTTTTT
TRBJ1-1	TRBV12-3/TRBV12-4	few	-	CASSLVYQWTPNTEAFF	TGTGCCAGCAGTTTAGTTTATCAGTGGACCCCGAACACTGAAGCTTTCTTT